Shown below are 24 T cell receptor beta chains from a single sample sequenced in a study of blood T cells in healthy people across ages. With a J-beta primer mix and a sample-barcoded 5' primer, a second PCR ran about 7 to 11 cycles. TCRdb reprocessed the 5' RACE reads with MiXCR, giving one entry per CDR3 protein. The profile shows more than 650,000 distinct CDR3 sequences, 22% of them singletons. The specimen sequenced was blood. Receptor source: a man aged 70-80 years in good health.

This clonotype was seen only a few times. The V gene is TRBV6-2 or TRBV6-3, the J gene TRBJ2-7; no reliable D call. The V gene's germline CDR1 is MNHEY and CDR2 SVGEGT. This CDR3 has 15 amino acids. V lost 2 bases and J lost 0, with 11 bases in between. CDR3 sequence: CASSYGQASSYEQYV. The CDR3 DNA sequence: TGTGCCAGCAGTTACGGGCAGGCGAGCTCCTACGAGCAGTACGTC.

The chain is built from TRBV12-3 or TRBV12-4 and TRBJ2-7, with D uncertain. V lost 5 bases to trimming and J lost 2 bases, with 13 bases between them. The CDR3 length is 14 residues. CDR3 region: CASSPLPGPYEQYF. The DNA for the CDR3 is TGTGCCAGCAGTCCCCTCCCTGGGCCCTACGAGCAGTACTTC.

This rearrangement joins TRBV7-2 to TRBJ1-2; 9 bases line up with TRBD1. Germline V gene lookup returns CDR1 SGHTA and CDR2 FQGNSA. Trimming took 5 bases from V and 7 from J; bases not matched to a gene: 8. CDR3 size: 14 residues. The CDR3 region has the DNA TGTGCCAGCAGCACACGGGACAGGGAGCGTGGCTACACCTTC. As protein: CASSTRDRERGYTF. The full variable domain, completed using reference TRBV7-2 and TRBJ1-2, is GAGVSQSPSNKVTEKGKDVELRCDPISGHTALYWYRQSLGQGLEFLIYFQGNSAPDKSGLPSDRFSAERTGGSVSTLTIQRTQQEDSAVYLCASSTRDRERGYTFGSGTRLTVV.

As concerns this clonotype: At one of its ends the junction is not consistent with the germline gene, which may arise from a read error. The V and J genes are TRBV29-1 and TRBJ2-5, with 15 bases aligning to TRBD2. This CDR3 contains 15 residues. Germline V gene lookup returns CDR1 SQVTM and CDR2 ANQGSEA. The CDR3, as DNA: TGCAGCGTTGCGGGACTAGCGGGAGGAATAGAGACCCAGTACTTT. Residues: CSVAGLAGGIETQYF.

In its sample, this clonotype was seen a few times. The CDR3 is CASSYGLAVEQFF. The DNA for the CDR3 is TGTGCCAGCAGCTACGGACTAGCGGTTGAGCAGTTCTTC. The chain links TRBV5-6 to TRBJ2-1, with 10 nucleotides matching TRBD2. CDR3 length: 13 residues. V trimming: 3 bases; J trimming: 9 bases; junction bases outside the gene matches: 3. The germline V gene encodes CDR1 SGHDT and CDR2 YYEEEE.

The V gene is TRBV2, the J gene TRBJ2-4; D gene uncertain. Germline values: CDR1 SNHLY, CDR2 FYNNEI. The CDR3 length is 15 residues. With 4 bases removed from V and 1 base from J, the gap between germline ends came to 11 bases. The chain's CDR3 is CASSVTQTAKNIQYF. The DNA of the CDR3 is TGTGCCAGCAGTGTGACGCAAACTGCCAAAAACATTCAGTACTTC.

The chain joins TRBV12-3 or TRBV12-4 to TRBJ1-4, with 8 bases matching TRBD1. The CDR3 is made up of 13 amino acids. J lost 8 bases, V lost 7 bases, and 6 bases had no gene match. CDR3: CASTPGQDEKLFF. DNA for the CDR3: TGTGCCAGCACCCCGGGACAGGACGAAAAACTGTTTTTT.

In this sample, this clonotype turned up a few times. The chain employs TRBV12-3 or TRBV12-4 and TRBJ2-4; TRBD2 is a possible D gene (5 bases). With 5 bases removed from V and 10 bases from J, the gap between germline ends came to 15 bases. The CDR3 is 13 amino acids. For the CDR3, the DNA is TGTGCCAGCAGTCGCCATAGCGAGGGTATTCAGTACTTC. Encoded protein: CASSRHSEGIQYF.

This chain uses TRBV12-3 or TRBV12-4 with TRBJ2-6; 8 bases are a match to TRBD1. The CDR3 is made up of 15 amino acids. V gave up 6 bases and J gave up 0 bases; unmatched junction bases: 1. The CDR3 DNA is TGTGCCAGCAGCGACAGGGGCTCTGGGGCCAACGTCCTGACTTTC. Protein sequence: CASSDRGSGANVLTF.

The chain carries TRBV6-6 and TRBJ1-2; no clear D. V was trimmed by 6 bases and J by 3 bases, leaving 11 bases between them. Germline V gives CDR1 MNHNY, CDR2 SVGAGI (reference sequence). This CDR3 is 13 amino acids long. The DNA of the CDR3 is TGTGCCAGCAGCCAGATCGGTCACTATGGCTACACCTTC. Its protein product is CASSQIGHYGYTF.

Notes on this clonotype: A much larger clone differs from this one at a single base, so this may be a read error. V usage is TRBV11-2 and J usage is TRBJ2-3, with D perhaps matching TRBD1 (6 bases). The CDR3 spans 16 residues. Germline V gene sequence: CDR1 SGHAT, CDR2 FQNNGV. V gave up 5 bases and J gave up 4 bases, with 19 bases separating them. In DNA, the CDR3 is TGTGCCAGCAGCCCCCGCCCGAACAGGGTTTCAGATACGCAGTATTTT. Protein sequence: CASSPRPNRVSDTQYF. Looking up the rest from reference TRBV11-2 and TRBJ2-3 gives the full variable domain: EAGVAQSPRYKIIEKRQSVAFWCNPISGHATLYWYQQILGQGPKLLIQFQNNGVVDDSQLPKDRFSAERLKGVDSTLKIQPAKLEDSAVYLCASSPRPNRVSDTQYFGPGTRLTVL.

This clonotype was seen only a few times. The chain is built from TRBV6-6 and TRBJ1-3, with a weak D call TRBD1 (6 bases). The CDR3 loop spans 14 amino acids. V lost 6 bases, J lost 0 bases, and 9 bases lay in between. Germline loops: CDR1 MNHNY, CDR2 SVGAGI (reference sequence). The CDR3 loop reads CASREGGSGNTIYF. CDR3 DNA: TGTGCCAGCAGAGAAGGGGGCTCTGGAAACACCATATATTTT.

Notes on this clonotype: The CDR3 does not end in the conserved phenylalanine or tryptophan, so this is likely a read error. The rearrangement joins TRBV12-3 or TRBV12-4 to TRBJ1-4, with TRBD1 identical over 7 bases. The CDR3 has 13 residues. Losses at the gene ends were 8 bases for V and 5 bases for J; bases not matched to a gene: 5. The CDR3 reads CASRDSGNEKLFI. DNA for the CDR3: TGTGCCAGCCGGGACAGCGGCAATGAAAAACTGTTTATT.

This clonotype turned up a few times. DNA for the CDR3: TGTGCCAGCAACCCTTGGCAGGGAGAGACCCAGTACTTC. Its translation is CASNPWQGETQYF. This sequence joins TRBV7-2 and TRBJ2-5, with D perhaps matching TRBD1 (5 bases). The CDR3 has 13 residues. Germline lookup yields CDR1 SGHTA and CDR2 FQGNSA. V shed 7 bases and J shed 4 bases, with 13 bases lying between them.

CDR3 amino acids: CASATAYEQYF. As DNA, the CDR3 is TGTGCCAGCGCTACGGCCTACGAGCAGTACTTC. The chain is built from TRBV6-5 and TRBJ2-1, with D unresolved. The assigned J gene may be wrong: the sequence end matches TRBJ2-7 better. CDR3 length equals 11 residues. The germline V gene has CDR1 MNHEY and CDR2 SVGAGI.

The chain has TRBV20-1 and TRBJ1-5, with 10 positions matching TRBD1. The CDR3 covers 14 residues. J lost 7 bases, V lost 0 bases, and 3 bases had no gene match. CDR1 is DFQATT, CDR2 SNEGSKA, per germline (reference sequence). The CDR3 bases are TGCAGTGCTAGAGACGGGACAGGGGTACAGCCCCAGCATTTT. It encodes CSARDGTGVQPQHF.

This clonotype was recorded a few times. The chain employs TRBV20-1 and TRBJ1-1; possible D gene TRBD1, 5 bases. This CDR3 contains 16 residues. V was trimmed by 0 bases and J by 1 base, leaving 15 bases between them. Germline CDR1 DFQATT, CDR2 SNEGSKA (reference sequence). DNA of the CDR3: TGCAGTGCTAGAGATCGGGTTCGGGGCTCGAACACTGAAGCTTTCTTT. This codes for CSARDRVRGSNTEAFF.

V is TRBV29-1 and J is TRBJ2-1, with TRBD2 matching over 13 bases. The CDR3 has 14 residues. In germline, CDR1 is SQVTM, CDR2 ANQGSEA. This chain's CDR3 is CSGTSGTRGGEQFF. CDR3 nucleotide sequence: TGCAGTGGGACTAGCGGGACCCGGGGCGGTGAGCAGTTCTTC.

This chain connects TRBV18 to TRBJ2-5; tentative D call: TRBD1 (6 bases). The closer fit of TRBJ2-7 to the DNA end suggests the J call may be wrong. From germline, CDR1 is KGHSH and CDR2 LQKENI. The CDR3 has 14 amino acids. The CDR3 region is CASSPTTGGYEQYF. The CDR3 DNA reads TGTGCCAGCTCACCGACGACAGGTGGCTACGAGCAGTACTTC.

In its sample, this clonotype was seen a few times. The rearrangement links TRBV14 to TRBJ2-7; tentative D call: TRBD1 (6 bases). This CDR3 is built from 13 residues. The V end was cut by 6 bases, the J end by 5 bases, with 14 bases between. The germline CDR1 and CDR2 sequences are SGHDN and FVKESK. CDR3 region: CASSHTGSHEQYF. The CDR3 region has the DNA TGTGCCAGCAGTCACACAGGGTCCCACGAGCAGTACTTC. Full variable domain (outside the CDR3, taken from reference TRBV14 and TRBJ2-7): EAGVTQFPSHSVIEKGQTVTLRCDPISGHDNLYWYRRVMGKEIKFLLHFVKESKQDESGMPNNRFLAERTGGTYSTLKVQPAELEDSGVYFCASSHTGSHEQYFGPGTRLTVT.

This clonotype was seen a handful of times. The chain employs TRBV12-3 or TRBV12-4 and TRBJ2-1; no reliable D call. The CDR3 runs to 15 residues. Trimming left V 6 bases short and J 4 bases short, with 16 bases between. The DNA for the CDR3 is TGTGCCAGCAGACCCCACCAGGCTTCTTACAATGAGCAGTTCTTC. Its translation is CASRPHQASYNEQFF.

This clonotype appeared once. The chain recombines TRBV3-1 with TRBJ1-6; D is unclear. The V gene lost 6 bases and the J gene lost 7 bases, with 7 bases spanning the gap. The CDR3 is 12 residues long. Germline CDR1 and CDR2: LGHDT and YNNKEL (reference sequence). The CDR3, as DNA: TGTGCCAGCAGAGACCCGAATTCACCCCTCCACTTT. It yields the protein CASRDPNSPLHF.

The chain links TRBV6-6 to TRBJ2-7; D may be TRBD1 (5 bases). V shed 7 bases and J shed 0 bases, with 13 bases lying between them. Germline CDR1 reads MNHNY; CDR2 reads SVGAGI (reference sequence). The CDR3 runs 14 residues. The chain's CDR3 is CASTLEDNSYEQYV. Written as DNA, the CDR3 is TGTGCCAGCACCCTAGAGGACAACTCCTACGAGCAGTACGTC.

The rearrangement links TRBV25-1 to TRBJ2-7; no reliable D call. The germline V gene has CDR1 MGHDK and CDR2 SYGVNS. Trimming shortened V by 2 bases and J by 0 bases, and 11 bases separated the two germline ends. The CDR3 length is 15 residues. CDR3 sequence (DNA): TGTGCCAGCAGTGAAAGGAACGCCCTCTCCTACGAGCAGTACTTC. Its protein product is CASSERNALSYEQYF.